This TCR beta chain was sequenced during a study of technical replicates of blood from several donors. TCRdb keeps only in-frame clones here, not all; method: immunoSEQ multiplex PCR. This sample has approximately 79,000 clones, with roughly 93% found just once. CDR1 is SEHNR and CDR2 is FQNEAQ in the germline V gene (reference sequence). The V end was cut by 3 bases, the J end by 8 bases, with 19 bases between. The CDR3 extends over 15 amino acids. Sequencing used T cells isolated from PBMCs. The receptor comes from a human donor in good health. The V call is TRBV7-9, the J call TRBJ1-2; D is perhaps TRBD1 (6 bases). DNA for the CDR3: TGTGCCAGCAGCTTGGCACCAAACAGGGCTCAGGGCTACACCTTC. This translates into CASSLAPNRAQGYTF.